The 18 T cell receptor beta chains listed next were all sequenced from one sample in a study of regulatory T cells in long-lasting Graves disease. Construction of the TCR beta libraries employed iRepertoire HTBI primers in conjunction with Arm-PCR of CDR3 regions. TCRdb ran MiXCR on the multiplex PCR reads and lists one entry per CDR3 protein. This sample has hundreds of thousands of distinct CDR3 sequences, with 12% found just once. Time point: newly diagnosed GD, antithyroid drugs for less than 3 months. PBMCs were the source of the RNA used for TCR sequencing. This sample also appeared in a second study, on T cells in Graves' hyperthyroidism and ophthalmopathy.

Material: peripheral blood mononuclear cells (PBMCs), obtained at new diagnosis, from a patient treated with antithyroid drugs. The receptors here all came from a woman aged 30 to 39 with Graves disease.

This clonotype showed up many times. J is TRBJ2-1 and V is TRBV11-2; D perhaps matches TRBD2 (6 bases). The CDR3 is made up of 16 amino acids. Trimming pared 7 bases from V and 0 bases from J, leaving 16 bases between. From germline, CDR1 is SGHAT and CDR2 FQNNGV. The CDR3 nucleotides are TGTGCCAGCACAAGGGGTAGCGGAACCTCCTACAATGAGCAGTTCTTC. Residues: CASTRGSGTSYNEQFF.

This clonotype has a count of ten or more. The rearrangement uses TRBV2 and TRBJ1-6; 8 bases are a match to TRBD1. Germline assignment: CDR1 SNHLY and CDR2 FYNNEI. J lost 7 bases, V lost 11 bases, and 7 bases had no gene match. This CDR3 contains 13 residues. The CDR3 sequence: CAHNRGGNSPLHF. The CDR3 DNA sequence: TGTGCCCACAACAGGGGGGGAAATTCACCCCTCCACTTT.

The V gene is TRBV19, the J gene TRBJ1-5; 9 bases are shared with TRBD1. Losses at the gene ends were 8 bases for V and 1 base for J; bases not matched to a gene: 6. CDR3 size: 15 residues. The germline CDR1 and CDR2 sequences are LNHDA and SQIVND (reference sequence). The CDR3 DNA reads as TGTGCCAGTCTAAAGGACAGGGGAAGCAATCAGCCCCAGCATTTT. As protein: CASLKDRGSNQPQHF.

Many counts were recorded for this clonotype. The chain couples TRBV28 to TRBJ2-1, with 11 nucleotides matching TRBD2. The trim removed 5 bases at V and 5 bases at J, leaving 8 bases unmatched. CDR3 size: 16 residues. The germline V gene encodes CDR1 MDHEN and CDR2 SYDVKM. The CDR3 loop is CASSTPTSGSNNEQFF. DNA of the CDR3: TGTGCCAGCAGTACCCCTACTAGCGGGAGCAACAATGAGCAGTTCTTC.

This chain links TRBV2 with TRBJ2-1, with 9 bases lining up with TRBD2. V shed 5 bases, J shed 2 bases, and the junction held 7 bases outside the gene matches. Looked up from germline, CDR1 is SNHLY and CDR2 is FYNNEI. CDR3 length: 16 residues. DNA of the CDR3: TGTGCCAGCAGTCTCTTAGCGGGAGTAACCTACAATGAGCAGTTCTTC. This gives the protein CASSLLAGVTYNEQFF. The full variable domain, rest sourced from reference TRBV2 and TRBJ2-1, is EPEVTQTPSHQVTQMGQEVILRCVPISNHLYFYWYRQILGQKVEFLVSFYNNEISEKSEIFDDQFSVERPDGSNFTLKIRSTKLEDSAMYFCASSLLAGVTYNEQFFGPGTRLTVL.

This sequence joins TRBV7-9 and TRBJ1-2; no definite D call. The ends were cut back, 5 bases at V and 2 bases at J, with 18 bases in the middle. This CDR3 is built from 16 residues. CDR1 is SEHNR, CDR2 FQNEAQ, per germline (reference sequence). CDR3 protein: CASSRPKHSANYGYTF. Written as DNA, the CDR3 is TGTGCCAGCAGCCGACCCAAGCACTCGGCGAACTATGGCTACACCTTC. Full variable domain (remainder filled in from reference TRBV7-9 and TRBJ1-2): DTGVSQNPRHKITKRGQNVTFRCDPISEHNRLYWYRQTLGQGPEFLTYFQNEAQLEKSRLLSDRFSAERPKGSFSTLEIQRTEQGDSAMYLCASSRPKHSANYGYTFGSGTRLTVV.

This clonotype was found many times. The chain couples TRBV27 to TRBJ2-7; the D gene is possibly TRBD1 (6 bases). Germline loops: CDR1 MNHEY, CDR2 SMNVEV (reference sequence). The CDR3 has 15 amino acids. Trimming left V 4 bases short and J 6 bases short, with 19 bases between. The CDR3 nucleotides are TGTGCCAGCAGTTACCGACCAGGGACACACACCGAGCAGTACTTC. The encoded protein is CASSYRPGTHTEQYF.

The gene calls are TRBV27 and TRBJ1-1, with D possibly TRBD1 on 5 matching bases. Per the germline V gene, CDR1 is MNHEY and CDR2 is SMNVEV (reference sequence). With 5 bases removed from V and 0 bases from J, the gap between germline ends came to 16 bases. CDR3 length equals 16 residues. CDR3 sequence: CASSPNYGGLNTEAFF. The CDR3 DNA is TGTGCCAGCAGTCCTAACTACGGGGGGTTGAACACTGAAGCTTTCTTT.

This clonotype was counted a few times. The chain is built from TRBV7-2 and TRBJ2-3; 8 nucleotides match TRBD1. The germline V gene has CDR1 SGHTA and CDR2 FQGNSA. V gave up 1 base and J gave up 3 bases; unmatched junction bases: 3. The CDR3 consists of 15 residues. In nucleotides, the CDR3 is TGTGCCAGCAGCTTAGGGACAGGGCAGACAGATACGCAGTATTTT. It translates to CASSLGTGQTDTQYF.

This clonotype was detected ten times or more. The chain employs TRBV30 and TRBJ1-4; D unclear. Trimming removed 4 bases from V and 7 bases from J, with 13 bases in between. The CDR3 loop spans 13 amino acids. The germline V gene encodes CDR1 GTSNPN and CDR2 SVGIG (reference sequence). As DNA, the CDR3 is TGTGCCTGGACAGGTGTTTCGGGTGAAAAACTGTTTTTT. It translates to CAWTGVSGEKLFF.

This clonotype was recorded a few times. This chain links TRBV19 with TRBJ1-2; D remains ambiguous. Per germline, CDR1 LNHDA and CDR2 SQIVND (reference sequence). V was cut by 4 bases and J by 6 bases, with 12 bases left in between. The CDR3 is made up of 13 amino acids. The DNA of the CDR3 is TGTGCCAGTAGTACGGGATTCTCGAATGGCTACACCTTC. Its translation: CASSTGFSNGYTF.

This clonotype was counted ten times or more. The J gene is TRBJ1-4, the V gene TRBV7-8, with 8 bases aligning to TRBD1. CDR1 and CDR2 from the germline V gene are SGHVS and FQNEAQ. There are 20 residues in the CDR3. The J segment lost 3 bases and the V segment lost 1 base, leaving 16 bases of the junction unmatched. The CDR3 DNA is TGTGCCAGCAGCTTAGTTTGGACAGGGTTGAACCGGAGGTCTAATGAAAAACTGTTTTTT. Protein: CASSLVWTGLNRRSNEKLFF.

This clonotype was recorded many times. The V and J genes are TRBV2 and TRBJ2-7, with 7 bases identical to TRBD1. The ends lost 7 bases at V and 6 bases at J; junction bases unmatched: 9. The CDR3 extends over 13 amino acids. The germline V gene has CDR1 SNHLY and CDR2 FYNNEI. The CDR3 DNA reads TGTGCCAGCAAGCCCCGACAGGGTGCCGAGCAGTACTTC. Protein product: CASKPRQGAEQYF.

This clonotype appeared a few times. The J gene is TRBJ2-4, the V gene TRBV7-2; D tentatively reads TRBD1 or TRBD2 (6 bases each). Germline lookup yields CDR1 SGHTA and CDR2 FQGNSA. V lost 6 bases to trimming and J lost 4 bases, with 19 bases between them. This CDR3 is built from 16 residues. The DNA of the CDR3 is TGTGCCAGCAGTCACATCCCGGAAGGGGGGAAAAACATTCAGTACTTC. Translating it yields CASSHIPEGGKNIQYF.

The J gene is TRBJ2-7, the V gene TRBV4-3; TRBD2 is a possible D gene (5 bases). V lost 0 bases, J lost 5 bases, and 14 bases lay in between. The CDR3 length is 15 residues. Germline CDR1 LGHNA, CDR2 YSLEER. CDR3 bases: TGCGCCAGCAGCCAAGATAGGTCTAGCAAAGACGAGCAGTACTTC. Protein sequence: CASSQDRSSKDEQYF.

This clonotype came up many times. One junction end disagrees with the germline gene, perhaps due to a read error. The chain carries TRBV3-1 and TRBJ1-1; D unclear. CDR3 length: 14 residues. CDR1 LGHDT and CDR2 YNNKEL come from the germline V gene (reference sequence). CDR3 DNA: TGCGCCAGCAGCCAAGAAAGAGGGAACACTGAAGCTTTCTTT. Translating it yields CASSQERGNTEAFF.

For the CDR3, the DNA is TGTGCCAGCGAGTCAGCGGGAGGTGGGGAGCAGTACTTC. Protein sequence: CASESAGGGEQYF. The chain links TRBV2 to TRBJ2-7; 9 bases line up with TRBD2. V shed 8 bases, J shed 7 bases, and the junction held 9 bases outside the gene matches. Germline values: CDR1 SNHLY, CDR2 FYNNEI. This CDR3 region has 13 residues.

This clonotype was seen at least ten times. The chain employs TRBV3-1 and TRBJ1-2; TRBD1 agrees at 8 bases. The germline V gene encodes CDR1 LGHDT and CDR2 YNNKEL (reference sequence). The CDR3 is made up of 16 amino acids. V gave up 3 bases and J gave up 5 bases; unmatched junction bases: 11. In nucleotides, the CDR3 is TGTGCCAGCAGCCAGAGAGGACAGGGAAAGGGGTATGGCTACACCTTC. This encodes CASSQRGQGKGYGYTF.